This T cell receptor beta chain is from a study of blood T cell repertoires in COVID-19. Study information: T cells, B-cell-depleted T cells, or PBMCs provided the cDNA or gDNA that served as material.

The germline V gene has CDR1 SGHNT and CDR2 YENEEA. The V end lost 0 bases, the J end lost 2 bases, and 14 bases lay between the germline ends. The CDR3 totals 17 residues. Original processing notes: Estimation of nucleated cell counts relied on the amplification of reference gene primers. The method was immunoSEQ multiplex PCR; TCRdb's version includes in-frame clones alone and lacks a portion of them. D and trimming come from the DNA, and the V and J calls and clone size come from that table. The sample has under 65,000 clones, 91% seen once; the top ten hold about 8.1%. This clone was detected only once.

The specimen sequenced was peripheral blood. The genes are TRBV11-3 and TRBJ1-3; possibly TRBD1 for D (6 bases). The TCR sequence derives from a human donor in a cohort sampled during active COVID-19. CDR3 residues: CASSLDPPGGTGNTIYF. Written as DNA, the CDR3 is TGTGCCAGCAGCTTAGATCCCCCGGGGGGCACTGGAAACACCATATATTTT.